These 8 T cell receptor beta chains came from one sample sequenced in a study of CXCR3-negative and CXCR3-positive naive CD8 T cells. Via 5' RACE with UMI labels, TRB cDNA libraries were prepared. TCRdb reprocessed the 5' RACE reads, keeping one entry per CDR3 protein, no DNA. The sample includes 45,000 to 60,000 distinct CDR3 sequences. The sample consisted of naive CXCR3- CD8+ T cells from blood. Subset given: CD45RO-CCR7+CD27+CD95- naive CD8+ T cells lacking CXCR3 (TNR3-). The source is a human donor in good health. Some clones in this sample may be carry-over from other donors' samples.

The chain has TRBV28 and TRBJ1-4. The CDR3 totals 12 residues. From germline, CDR1 is MDHEN and CDR2 SYDVKM. The CDR3 sequence: CASSFRPEKLFF.

The gene calls are TRBV29-1 and TRBJ1-1; TCRdb names TRBD1, which stays unverified in the absence of DNA. The V gene's germline CDR1 is SQVTM and CDR2 ANQGSEA. This CDR3 region has 12 residues. The CDR3 sequence: CSVVTGGSEAFF.

The chain is built from TRBV11-2 and TRBJ2-2. Germline-derived CDR1 and CDR2 are SGHAT and FQNNGV. The CDR3 extends over 17 amino acids. The CDR3 spells CASSDPTRTTNTGELFF.

The chain carries TRBV5-8 and TRBJ2-7; the TRBD2 assignment by TCRdb is unverifiable without DNA. CDR3 length: 14 amino acids. Germline CDR1 reads SGHTS; CDR2 reads YDEGEE. This CDR3 is CASSLEGGGNEQYF.

The chain is built from TRBV18 and TRBJ2-7. Germline V gene sequence: CDR1 KGHSH, CDR2 LQKENI. The CDR3 covers 14 residues. CDR3 loop: CASSRTGGSLEQYF.

V and J are TRBV29-1 and TRBJ2-7; TCRdb calls TRBD1, which cannot be checked without DNA. Germline loops: CDR1 SQVTM, CDR2 ANQGSEA. CDR3 length equals 13 residues. CDR3: CSVRGPGSYEQYF.

The chain recombines TRBV12-3 or TRBV12-4 with TRBJ2-1. The CDR3 contains 16 residues. CDR3 sequence reads: CASSLSGSKSNNEQFF.

The chain has TRBV30 and TRBJ1-1. The CDR3 runs to 11 residues. CDR1 and CDR2 (germline): GTSNPN, SVGIG (reference sequence). CDR3 sequence: CAWSVLAEAFF.